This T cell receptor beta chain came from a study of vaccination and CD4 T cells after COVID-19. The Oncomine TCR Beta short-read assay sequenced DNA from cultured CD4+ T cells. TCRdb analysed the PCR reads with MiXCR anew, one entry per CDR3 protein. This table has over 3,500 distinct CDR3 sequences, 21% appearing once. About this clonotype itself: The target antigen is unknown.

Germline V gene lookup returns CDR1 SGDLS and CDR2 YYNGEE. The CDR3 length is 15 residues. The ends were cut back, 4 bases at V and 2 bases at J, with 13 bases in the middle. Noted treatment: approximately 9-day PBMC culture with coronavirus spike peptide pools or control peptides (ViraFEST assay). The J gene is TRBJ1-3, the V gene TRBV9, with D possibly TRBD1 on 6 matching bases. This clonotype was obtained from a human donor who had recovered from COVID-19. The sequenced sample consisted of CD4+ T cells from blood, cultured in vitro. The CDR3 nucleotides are TGTGCCAGCAGCTCATCAGGGGATCCTGGAAACACCATATATTTT. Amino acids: CASSSSGDPGNTIYF.